Below, 7 T cell receptor beta chains from the same sample are listed, as sequenced in a study of shared clonotypes between healthy human individuals (dated by TCRdb to about 2020). The library was built by means of the immunoSEQ multiplex PCR assay. TCRdb provides this immuneACCESS table in a form limited to in-frame rearrangements. Some clones are lacking; in checked studies, under half of them reflect an unresolved V gene, and why the rest are absent is not known. Within this sample are 1,400,000 or so clones, with around 98.5% of them counted one time only. Around 0.33% of the sample rests with the top ten. Input material: naive CD4+ T cells sorted from blood. The cell subset or site label, as the study defines it: CD45RA+ positively selected. The receptors stem from a man under 40 in good health.

The chain has TRBV14 and TRBJ2-3, with a tentative D call TRBD1 (5 bases). The CDR3 spans 17 residues. Germline values: CDR1 SGHDN, CDR2 FVKESK. The ends were cut back, 2 bases at V and 0 bases at J, with 15 bases in the middle. The CDR3 loop is CASSQITSRGSTDTQYF. CDR3 DNA: TGTGCCAGCAGCCAAATAACGTCAAGGGGCAGCACAGATACGCAGTATTTT.

Notes on this clone: This sample also contains other DNA sequences that code for the same CDR3. The V gene is TRBV11-3, the J gene TRBJ2-1; the D is unclear. The CDR3 contains 13 residues. Deletions cut 1 base from V and 2 bases from J, with 3 bases between. The germline V gene has CDR1 SGHNT and CDR2 YENEEA. The CDR3 spells CASSLATYNEQFF. CDR3 in DNA: TGTGCCAGCAGCTTAGCGACCTACAATGAGCAGTTCTTC. The full variable domain, with the rest looked up from reference TRBV11-3 and TRBJ2-1, is EAGVVQSPRYKIIEKKQPVAFWCNPISGHNTLYWYLQNLGQGPELLIRYENEEAVDDSQLPKDRFSAERLKGVDSTLKIQPAELGDSAVYLCASSLATYNEQFFGPGTRLTVL.

The chain is built from TRBV15 and TRBJ2-7, with a possible D match to TRBD2 (6 bases). The germline V gene encodes CDR1 LNHNV and CDR2 YYDKDF (reference sequence). V gave up 0 bases and J gave up 4 bases, with 16 bases separating them. CDR3 length equals 16 residues. The CDR3 DNA sequence: TGTGCCACCAGCAGAGATACACTAGCTTCCCCTTACGAGCAGTACTTC. This encodes CATSRDTLASPYEQYF.

As to this clone: Different DNA sequences within this sample yield the same CDR3. This chain links TRBV2 with TRBJ2-5; no clear D. This CDR3 contains 13 residues. Trimming took off 4 bases at V and 1 base at J, with 7 bases between the two ends. Germline CDR1 is SNHLY and CDR2 is FYNNEI. Written as DNA, the CDR3 is TGTGCCAGCAGTGGGACGGCCCAAGAGACCCAGTACTTC. Translated, it gives CASSGTAQETQYF.

This chain uses TRBV5-1 with TRBJ1-4; 11 bases align to TRBD1. Germline V CDR1 and CDR2: SGHRS, YFSETQ. This CDR3 comprises 14 residues. J gave up 7 bases and V 6 bases, and 5 bases lay outside the gene matches. DNA of the CDR3: TGCGCCAGCACAACCGGGACAGGGGGTGAAAAACTGTTTTTT. It codes for CASTTGTGGEKLFF.

The rearrangement uses TRBV5-1 and TRBJ2-7, with 12 nucleotides matching TRBD2. Germline CDR1 is SGHRS and CDR2 is YFSETQ. This CDR3 is 20 amino acids long. V lost 3 bases and J lost 4; bases outside the gene matches: 20. CDR3 loop: CASSWRLGGHETSGSYEQYF. The CDR3 bases are TGCGCCAGCAGCTGGAGGCTCGGGGGACACGAGACTAGCGGGAGTTACGAGCAGTACTTC.

The rearrangement links TRBV6-4 to TRBJ1-1; D gene ambiguous. The CDR3 is 14 residues long. Germline values: CDR1 MRHNA, CDR2 SNTAGT. The V end was cut by 3 bases, the J end by 1 base, with 9 bases between. Here the CDR3 reads CASSEGLWNTEAFF. The CDR3 DNA follows: TGTGCCAGCAGTGAGGGCTTATGGAACACTGAAGCTTTCTTT.